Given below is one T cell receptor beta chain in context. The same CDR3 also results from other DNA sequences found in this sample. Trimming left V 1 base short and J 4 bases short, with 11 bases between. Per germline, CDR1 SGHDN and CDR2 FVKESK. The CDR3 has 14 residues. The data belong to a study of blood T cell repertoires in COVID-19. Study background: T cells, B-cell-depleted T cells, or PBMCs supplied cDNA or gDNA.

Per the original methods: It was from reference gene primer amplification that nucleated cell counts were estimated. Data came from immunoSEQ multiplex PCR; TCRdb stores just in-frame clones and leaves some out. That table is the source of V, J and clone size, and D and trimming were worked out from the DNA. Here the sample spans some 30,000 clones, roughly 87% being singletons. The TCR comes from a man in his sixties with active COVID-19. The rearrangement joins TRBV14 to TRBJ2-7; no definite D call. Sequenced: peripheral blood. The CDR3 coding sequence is TGTGCCAGCAGCCAAGTTCCGGGTCATTACGAGCAGTACTTC. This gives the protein CASSQVPGHYEQYF.